The text below deals with one T cell receptor beta chain. The antigen it recognizes is unknown. The sample holds no much larger clone one base away, and base qualities are not on file. In the first month after transplant, blood samples were collected up to 4 times, and after that at least monthly when available. Library method: the immunoSEQ multiplex PCR assay. High-throughput TCR-beta CDR3 sequencing of genomic DNA from most patients was performed by Adaptive Biotechnologies. The paper's data handling went like this. Adaptive's ImmunoSEQ software was the source of the TCR sequencing data for about 17 patients, while a few other patients were processed with MiXCR and VDJtools. CDR3 nucleotide sequences shared by donor and recipient were removed because the origin of these sequences could not be assigned. To be classed as alloreactive, a clone needed at least 2-fold expansion over unstimulated cells and a minimum CFSE-low frequency of 0.002% (template counts) or 0.001% (read counts). Mappable clones were those detected in sequenced pre-transplant spleen, lymph node, or MLR CFSE-low populations of the donor or recipient. The cumulative frequency of alloreactive clones was calculated as a percentage of all sequences, weighted by copy number. In its TCRdb copy, this immuneACCESS table keeps in-frame sequences only and misses some clones. Where compared with another copy, unresolved V genes explain less than half of these, and the others have no known cause. V and J calls and clone size are given by that table; D and trimming were obtained from the DNA. Within this sample are around 40,000 clones, with 75% to 90% of them counted one time only. The ten largest account for 3% to 4% of the sample.

These data come from a study of graft-versus-host responses after intestinal transplantation (dated by TCRdb to the early 2020s). General notes on the study: The transplants that recipients got were multivisceral, liver-intestinal, or isolated intestinal. Every recipient was given anti-thymocyte globulin induction, then maintenance tacrolimus and steroids for around three years. Bulk TCR-beta CDR3 sequencing was used to track graft-versus-host and host-versus-graft alloreactive T cell clones in the graft, circulation and bone marrow after intestinal transplantation. Alloreactive clones were identified by sequencing pre-transplant mixed lymphocyte reaction products and comparing these products with unstimulated pre-transplant donor and recipient T cells. The cohort enrolled around 23 intestinal transplant recipients including one retransplant, and 3 patients lacking pretransplant specimens were excluded. Donor T cell macrochimerism was defined as a peak of at least 4% donor T cells among recipient peripheral blood mononuclear cells. Instead of going to the commercial service, samples from a few later patients were sequenced in-house on an Illumina MiSeq and processed with MiXCR. The paper as a whole reports these results and caveats: Conclusions were limited by the relatively low number and heterogeneity of intestinal transplant patients. High GvH to HvG T cell clonal ratios were observed in the allografts of patients with donor T cell macrochimerism. Peak levels of circulating GvH clones were associated with declines in HvG clones early after transplant. GvH clones were detected in recipient bone marrow, and some appeared earlier in ileal mucosa or blood, consistent with an intestinal mucosal origin.

This receptor was obtained from a human patient who received an intestinal transplant, so some T cells may come from the graft donor. This specimen was PBMCs, taken 1070 days after transplant.

Here the CDR3 is given as CASSESPLDRTAEAFF. The DNA sequence is TGCGCCAGCAGCGAGTCGCCCTTAGACAGGACCGCTGAAGCTTTCTTT. The chain is assembled from TRBV5-1 and TRBJ1-1, and TRBD1 may be the D gene, going by 6 matching bases. The CDR3 starts with the cysteine, ends with the phenylalanine, and has 16 residues. Just the 48-base CDR3 DNA is kept, in frame starting at base 1. V and J are truncated by 4 bases and 6 bases respectively, leaving an intervening sequence of 22 bases. The germline V gene sets CDR1 to SGHRS and CDR2 to YFSETQ. When the CDR3 is completed using the reference TRBV5-1 and TRBJ1-1 genes on either side, the full variable domain is KAGVTQTPRYLIKTRGQQVTLSCSPISGHRSVSWYQQTPGQGLQFLFEYFSETQRNKGNFPGRFSGRQFSNSRSEMNVSTLELGDSALYLCASSESPLDRTAEAFFGQGTRLTVV.